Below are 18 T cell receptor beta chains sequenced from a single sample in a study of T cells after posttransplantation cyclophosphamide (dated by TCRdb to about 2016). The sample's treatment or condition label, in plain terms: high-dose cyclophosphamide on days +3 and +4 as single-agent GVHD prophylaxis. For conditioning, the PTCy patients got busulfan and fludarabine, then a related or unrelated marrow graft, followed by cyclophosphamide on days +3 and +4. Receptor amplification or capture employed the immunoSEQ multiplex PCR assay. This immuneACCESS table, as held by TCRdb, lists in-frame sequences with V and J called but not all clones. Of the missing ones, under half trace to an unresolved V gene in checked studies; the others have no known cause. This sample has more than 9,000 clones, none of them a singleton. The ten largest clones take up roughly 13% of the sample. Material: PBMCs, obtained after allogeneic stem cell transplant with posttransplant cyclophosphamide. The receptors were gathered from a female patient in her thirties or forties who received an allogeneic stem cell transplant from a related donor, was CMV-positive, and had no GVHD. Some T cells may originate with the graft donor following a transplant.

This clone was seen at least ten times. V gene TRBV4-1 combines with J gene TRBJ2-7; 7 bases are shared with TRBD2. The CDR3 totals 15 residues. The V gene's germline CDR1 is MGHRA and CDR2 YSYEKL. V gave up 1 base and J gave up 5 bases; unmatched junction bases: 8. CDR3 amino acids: CASSQGSRERDEQYF. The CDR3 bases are TGCGCCAGCAGCCAAGGGTCGCGGGAGAGGGACGAGCAGTACTTC.

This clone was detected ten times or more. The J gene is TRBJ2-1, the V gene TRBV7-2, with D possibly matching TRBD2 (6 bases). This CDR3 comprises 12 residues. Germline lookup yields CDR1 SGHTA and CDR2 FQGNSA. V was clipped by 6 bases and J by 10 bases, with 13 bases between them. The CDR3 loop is CASSRDFREQFF. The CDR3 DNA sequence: TGTGCCAGCAGTCGGGACTTCCGGGAGCAGTTCTTC. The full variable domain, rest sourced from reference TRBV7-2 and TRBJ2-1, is GAGVSQSPSNKVTEKGKDVELRCDPISGHTALYWYRQSLGQGLEFLIYFQGNSAPDKSGLPSDRFSAERTGGSVSTLTIQRTQQEDSAVYLCASSRDFREQFFGPGTRLTVL.

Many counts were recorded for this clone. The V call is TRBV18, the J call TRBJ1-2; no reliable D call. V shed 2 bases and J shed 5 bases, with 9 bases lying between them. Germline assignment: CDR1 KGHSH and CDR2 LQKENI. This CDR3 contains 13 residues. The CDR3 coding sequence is TGTGCCAGCTCACCAGATCCAGATTATGGCTACACCTTC. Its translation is CASSPDPDYGYTF.

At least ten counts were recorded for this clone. This CDR3 is CASSDPAGSQETQYF. In DNA form, the CDR3 reads TGCGCCAGCAGCGATCCTGCGGGGAGTCAAGAGACCCAGTACTTC. The genes are TRBV5-1 and TRBJ2-5; a weak D match, TRBD2 (6 bases). CDR3 length: 15 residues. Germline CDR1 SGHRS, CDR2 YFSETQ. The V and J ends lost 4 bases and 2 bases respectively, with 15 bases between them.

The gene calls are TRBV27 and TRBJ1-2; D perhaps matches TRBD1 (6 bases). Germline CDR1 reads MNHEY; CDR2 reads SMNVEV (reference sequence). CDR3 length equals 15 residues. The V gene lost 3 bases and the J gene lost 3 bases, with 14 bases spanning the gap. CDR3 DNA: TGTGCCAGCAGTTTCGCGGCTTGGGGGCACTATGGCTACACCTTC. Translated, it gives CASSFAAWGHYGYTF.

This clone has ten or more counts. The CDR3 spells CASSPGGGDTGELFF. CDR3 in DNA: TGTGCCAGCTCACCGGGAGGAGGGGACACCGGGGAGCTGTTTTTT. The chain links TRBV18 to TRBJ2-2; weak D call: TRBD2 (6 bases). Germline assignment: CDR1 KGHSH and CDR2 LQKENI. V lost 3 bases and J 3 bases, leaving 11 bases between the germline ends. CDR3 size: 15 residues.

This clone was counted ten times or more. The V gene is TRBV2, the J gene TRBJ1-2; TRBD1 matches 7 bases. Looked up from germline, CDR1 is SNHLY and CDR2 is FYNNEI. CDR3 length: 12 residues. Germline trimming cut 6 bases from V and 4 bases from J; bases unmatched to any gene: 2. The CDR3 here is CASRAGGYGYTF. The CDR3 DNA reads TGTGCCAGCAGGGCAGGGGGCTATGGCTACACCTTC.

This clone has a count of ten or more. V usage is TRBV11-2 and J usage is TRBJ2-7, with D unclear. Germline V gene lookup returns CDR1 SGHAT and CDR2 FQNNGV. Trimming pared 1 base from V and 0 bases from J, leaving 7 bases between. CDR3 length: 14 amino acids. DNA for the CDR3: TGTGCCAGCAGCTTAGCGGGTATCTCCTACGAGCAGTACTTC. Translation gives CASSLAGISYEQYF.

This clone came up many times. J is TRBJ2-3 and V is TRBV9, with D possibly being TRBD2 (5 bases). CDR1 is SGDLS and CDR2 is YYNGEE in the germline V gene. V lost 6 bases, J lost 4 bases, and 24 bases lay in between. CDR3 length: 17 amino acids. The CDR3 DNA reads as TGTGCCAGCAACGCGCGAGGAGGCAGAGGTCAAGCAGATACGCAGTATTTT. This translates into CASNARGGRGQADTQYF.

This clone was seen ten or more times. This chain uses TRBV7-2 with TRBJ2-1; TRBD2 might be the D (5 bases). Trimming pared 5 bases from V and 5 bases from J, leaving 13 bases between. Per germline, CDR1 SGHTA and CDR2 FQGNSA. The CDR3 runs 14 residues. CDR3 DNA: TGTGCCAGCAGCGTTTATACTAGGGACAATGAGCAGTTCTTC. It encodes CASSVYTRDNEQFF.

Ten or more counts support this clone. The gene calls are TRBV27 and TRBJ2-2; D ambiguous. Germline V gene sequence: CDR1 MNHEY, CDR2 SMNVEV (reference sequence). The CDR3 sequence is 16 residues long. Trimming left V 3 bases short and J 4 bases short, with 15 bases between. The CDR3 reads CASSFYGFRGTGELFF. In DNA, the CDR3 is TGTGCCAGCAGTTTTTACGGGTTCCGTGGCACCGGGGAGCTGTTTTTT.

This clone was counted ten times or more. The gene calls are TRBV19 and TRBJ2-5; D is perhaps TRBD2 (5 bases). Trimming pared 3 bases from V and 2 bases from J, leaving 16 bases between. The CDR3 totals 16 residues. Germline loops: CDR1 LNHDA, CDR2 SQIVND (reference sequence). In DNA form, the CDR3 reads TGTGCCAGTAGTATGGGTAGCGCGCTCATACAAGAGACCCAGTACTTC. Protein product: CASSMGSALIQETQYF.

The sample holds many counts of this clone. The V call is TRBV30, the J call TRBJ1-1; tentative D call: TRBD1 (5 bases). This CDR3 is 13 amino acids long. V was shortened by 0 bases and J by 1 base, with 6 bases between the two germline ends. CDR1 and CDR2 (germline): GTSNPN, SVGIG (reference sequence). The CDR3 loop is CAWSVQENTEAFF. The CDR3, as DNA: TGTGCCTGGAGTGTACAGGAGAACACTGAAGCTTTCTTT.

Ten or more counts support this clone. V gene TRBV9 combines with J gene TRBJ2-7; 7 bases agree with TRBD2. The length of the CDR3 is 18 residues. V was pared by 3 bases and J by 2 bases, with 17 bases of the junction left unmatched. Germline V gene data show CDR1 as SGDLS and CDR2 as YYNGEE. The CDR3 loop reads CASSDDWGGPSPTYEQYF. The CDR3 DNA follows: TGTGCCAGCAGCGACGACTGGGGGGGACCAAGCCCGACCTACGAGCAGTACTTC. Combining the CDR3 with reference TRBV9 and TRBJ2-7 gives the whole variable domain DSGVTQTPKHLITATGQRVTLRCSPRSGDLSVYWYQQSLDQGLQFLIQYYNGEERAKGNILERFSAQQFPDLHSELNLSSLELGDSALYFCASSDDWGGPSPTYEQYFGPGTRLTVT.

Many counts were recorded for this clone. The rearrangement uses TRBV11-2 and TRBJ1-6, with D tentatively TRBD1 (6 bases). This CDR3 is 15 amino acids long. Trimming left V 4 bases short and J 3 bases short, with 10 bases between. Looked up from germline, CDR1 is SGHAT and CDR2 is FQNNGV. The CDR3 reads CASSYRTDYNSPLHF. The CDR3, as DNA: TGTGCCAGCAGCTACCGGACAGACTATAATTCACCCCTCCACTTT.

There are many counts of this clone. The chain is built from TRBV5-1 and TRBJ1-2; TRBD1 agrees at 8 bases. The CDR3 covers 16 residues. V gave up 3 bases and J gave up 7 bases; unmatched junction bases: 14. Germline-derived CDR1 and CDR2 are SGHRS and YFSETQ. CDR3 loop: CASSSRPGQVYGGYTF. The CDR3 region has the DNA TGCGCCAGCAGCTCGAGACCGGGACAGGTCTATGGTGGCTACACCTTC. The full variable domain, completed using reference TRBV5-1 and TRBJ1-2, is KAGVTQTPRYLIKTRGQQVTLSCSPISGHRSVSWYQQTPGQGLQFLFEYFSETQRNKGNFPGRFSGRQFSNSRSEMNVSTLELGDSALYLCASSSRPGQVYGGYTFGSGTRLTVV.

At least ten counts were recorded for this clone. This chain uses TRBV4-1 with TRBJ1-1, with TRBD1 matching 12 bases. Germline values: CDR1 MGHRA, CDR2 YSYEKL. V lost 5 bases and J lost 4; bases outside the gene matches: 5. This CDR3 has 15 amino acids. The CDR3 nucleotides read TGCGCCAGCAGCGTCCGGGACAGGGGGCTCACTGAAGCTTTCTTT. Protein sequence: CASSVRDRGLTEAFF.

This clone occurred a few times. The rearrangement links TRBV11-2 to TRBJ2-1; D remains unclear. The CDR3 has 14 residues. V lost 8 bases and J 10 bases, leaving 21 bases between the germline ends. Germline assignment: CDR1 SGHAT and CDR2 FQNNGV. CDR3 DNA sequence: TGTGCCAGCCCCCGCCTAGAGGAAGAAGGAGAGCAGTTCTTC. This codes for CASPRLEEEGEQFF.